The rows below give T cell receptor beta chains drawn from one sample of a study of shared clonotypes between healthy human individuals. Data came from immunoSEQ multiplex PCR; TCRdb stores just in-frame clones and leaves some out. The sample has 2 million to 2.5 million clones, around 96% seen once. Sequencing was carried out using naive CD8+ T cells sorted from blood. The receptor set was obtained from a man younger than 30 in good health. Each CDR3 is given with its conserved first and last residue. D genes are given only for firm matches. Clone size is given for some rows only: seen once, a few or many times, or a class if the clone is expanded.

V gene	clone size	D gene	J gene	CDR3 protein	CDR3 DNA
TRBV4-3	NA	NA	TRBJ2-2	CASSQDWVGEATGELFF	TGCGCCAGCAGCCAAGATTGGGTAGGGGAGGCCACCGGGGAGCTGTTTTTT
TRBV14	NA	NA	TRBJ2-3	CASSQGTLPRDTQYF	TGTGCCAGCAGCCAAGGGACCCTTCCCAGGGATACGCAGTATTTT
TRBV28	NA	TRBD2	TRBJ2-2	CASSIHGGTGELFF	TGTGCCAGCAGTATACACGGGGGGACCGGGGAGCTGTTTTTT
TRBV5-1	NA	TRBD2	TRBJ2-7	CASSTRLAGVKDEQYF	TGCGCCAGCAGCACCCGACTAGCGGGAGTTAAGGACGAGCAGTACTTC
TRBV9	once	NA	TRBJ2-1	CASSPNNEQFF	TGTGCCAGCAGCCCCAACAATGAGCAGTTCTTC
TRBV5-8	NA	NA	TRBJ1-1	CASSPPTQLAFF	TGTGCCAGCAGCCCCCCGACCCAGCTGGCTTTCTTT
TRBV6-1	NA	NA	TRBJ1-2	CASSTSDSLTYGYTF	TGTGCCAGCAGCACATCCGACAGCCTGACCTATGGCTACACCTTC
TRBV11-2	NA	NA	TRBJ1-2	CASSLGGDYGYTF	TGTGCCAGCAGCTTAGGGGGCGACTATGGCTACACCTTC
TRBV19	NA	NA	TRBJ1-2	CASSSNRGDGYTF	TGTGCCAGTAGCAGTAACCGGGGTGATGGCTACACCTTC
TRBV10-3	NA	NA	TRBJ2-5	CAISESAQVGQETQYF	TGTGCCATCAGTGAGAGCGCTCAGGTCGGTCAAGAGACCCAGTACTTC
TRBV7-6	NA	NA	TRBJ1-5	CASSSQAGSQPQHF	TGTGCCAGCAGCTCTCAGGCAGGGAGTCAGCCCCAGCATTTT
TRBV28	NA	TRBD2	TRBJ2-5	CASALAGAGETQYF	TGTGCCAGCGCTTTAGCGGGGGCGGGGGAGACCCAGTACTTC
TRBV5-6	NA	TRBD2	TRBJ2-1	CASSLELAGVNEQFF	TGTGCCAGCAGCTTGGAACTAGCGGGAGTCAATGAGCAGTTCTTC